Below are 29 T cell receptor beta chains sequenced from a single sample in a study of identical twins. TCRdb re-derived calls from the 5' RACE reads in MiXCR, one entry per CDR3 protein. This table has some 500,000 distinct CDR3 sequences, around 9.6% appearing once. A further study also used this sample, focusing on yellow fever vaccine responses in identical twins.

Sequences were obtained from PBMCs. Receptors originate from a woman aged 18-29 years in good health.

This clonotype was counted many times. This chain connects TRBV20-1 to TRBJ2-3; D not certain. V was clipped by 4 bases and J by 6 bases, with 11 bases between them. The CDR3 spans 12 residues. Germline loops: CDR1 DFQATT, CDR2 SNEGSKA (reference sequence). The CDR3 sequence is CSAIGLGDTQYF. CDR3 in DNA: TGCAGTGCTATCGGGTTGGGGGATACGCAGTATTTT.

Many counts were recorded for this clonotype. The chain uses TRBV6-1 and TRBJ2-6, with no clear D. This CDR3 has 13 residues. Trimming took off 10 bases at V and 4 bases at J, with 11 bases between the two ends. The V gene's germline CDR1 is MNHNS and CDR2 SASEGT. The CDR3 region is CATIGSGANVLTF. For the CDR3, the DNA is TGTGCCACCATAGGGTCGGGGGCCAACGTCCTGACTTTC.

This clonotype is a singleton in its sample. This chain's CDR3 is CASSLPAGGLYEQYF. The CDR3 DNA sequence: TGTGCCAGCAGCTTACCAGCGGGAGGGTTATACGAGCAGTACTTC. The J gene is TRBJ2-7, the V gene TRBV11-2; 10 nucleotides align to TRBD2. Trimming took 2 bases from V and 4 from J; bases not matched to a gene: 5. Germline V gene data show CDR1 as SGHAT and CDR2 as FQNNGV. This CDR3 contains 15 residues.

This clonotype was observed a few times. The rearrangement uses TRBV11-2 and TRBJ1-1; no definite D call. Trimming left V 5 bases short and J 6 bases short, with 16 bases between. The CDR3 is made up of 14 amino acids. The germline V gene encodes CDR1 SGHAT and CDR2 FQNNGV. The CDR3 here is CASSPFSGLAEAFF. CDR3 sequence (DNA): TGTGCCAGCAGCCCATTCAGTGGGTTGGCTGAAGCTTTCTTT.

This clonotype was detected only a few times. The chain links TRBV6-2 or TRBV6-3 to TRBJ2-5; D may match TRBD1 or TRBD2 (5 bases each). CDR1 MNHEY and CDR2 SVGEGT come from the germline V gene. The CDR3 runs 16 residues. Between the trimmed V and J ends, which lost 7 bases and 2 bases, there was a span of 20 bases. This chain's CDR3 is CASTKGVGDPQETQYF. For the CDR3, the DNA is TGTGCCAGCACTAAAGGGGTCGGGGACCCTCAAGAGACCCAGTACTTC.

This clonotype was detected many times. The chain employs TRBV6-5 and TRBJ1-5; 7 nucleotides align to TRBD1. The CDR3 is 14 amino acids. The germline V gene has CDR1 MNHEY and CDR2 SVGAGI. The V segment lost 3 bases and the J segment 7 bases; nucleotides outside the gene matches: 6. The CDR3 loop reads CASSYRDSEQPQHF. CDR3 nucleotide sequence: TGTGCCAGCAGTTATCGGGACAGCGAGCAGCCCCAGCATTTT.

V usage is TRBV4-1 and J usage is TRBJ1-1; D not certain. Trimming left V 1 base short and J 7 bases short, with 7 bases between. This CDR3 has 12 residues. In germline, CDR1 is MGHRA, CDR2 YSYEKL. CDR3 amino acids: CASSQGESEAFF. CDR3 nucleotides: TGCGCCAGCAGCCAAGGGGAGAGTGAAGCTTTCTTT.

This CDR3 is CASSFRAGGLGETQYF. CDR3 in DNA: TGTGCCAGCAGTTTTAGGGCGGGAGGGCTAGGAGAGACCCAGTACTTC. V and J are TRBV12-3 or TRBV12-4 and TRBJ2-5; 9 positions match TRBD2. The CDR3 is made up of 16 amino acids. Germline trimming cut 3 bases from V and 4 bases from J; bases unmatched to any gene: 9.

DNA for the CDR3: TGTGCCAGCAGCCATGGACGGCGCTCCTACAATGAGCAGTTCTTC. This sequence encodes CASSHGRRSYNEQFF. The chain joins TRBV12-3 or TRBV12-4 to TRBJ2-1; unclear D gene. CDR3 length: 15 amino acids. Trimming took off 6 bases at V and 0 bases at J, with 12 bases between the two ends.

The chain uses TRBV6-2 or TRBV6-3 and TRBJ2-1; 11 bases line up with TRBD2. V lost 7 bases, J lost 0 bases, and 14 bases stayed unmatched. This CDR3 is built from 19 residues. The germline gives CDR1 MNHEY, CDR2 SVGEGT. The CDR3 here is CASITVVASGGSSYNEQFF. The CDR3 region has the DNA TGTGCCAGCATCACCGTTGTCGCTAGCGGGGGGAGCTCCTACAATGAGCAGTTCTTC.

This clonotype was seen ten or more times. The rearrangement joins TRBV29-1 to TRBJ1-5; possible D gene TRBD1, 5 bases. Between the trimmed V and J ends, which lost 4 bases and 2 bases, there was a span of 15 bases. Germline V CDR1 and CDR2: SQVTM, ANQGSEA. The CDR3 totals 15 residues. The CDR3 sequence: CSVGDGVLGNQPQHF. Here the CDR3 DNA reads TGCAGCGTTGGGGACGGGGTATTGGGCAATCAGCCCCAGCATTTT.

This clonotype was found a few times. The V gene is TRBV19, the J gene TRBJ1-5; D is uncertain. V lost 2 bases, J lost 0 bases, and 8 bases lay in between. The CDR3 is 15 residues long. Germline CDR1 and CDR2: LNHDA and SQIVND (reference sequence). CDR3 region: CASSITEYSNQPQHF. Written as DNA, the CDR3 is TGTGCCAGTAGTATAACAGAATATAGCAATCAGCCCCAGCATTTT.

The chain carries TRBV27 and TRBJ2-1; 7 nucleotides line up with TRBD2. Germline CDR1 and CDR2: MNHEY and SMNVEV (reference sequence). The junction had 10 bases not matched to a gene; V was cut back by 2 bases and J by 6 bases. The CDR3 is 16 amino acids. This CDR3 is CASSLSSGLHLNEQFF. The CDR3 DNA follows: TGTGCCAGCAGTTTAAGTAGCGGGCTCCATCTCAATGAGCAGTTCTTC.

This clonotype appeared a few times. V is TRBV6-2 or TRBV6-3 and J is TRBJ2-7; 7 positions agree with TRBD1. This CDR3 is built from 18 residues. With V trimmed by 4 bases and J by 5 bases, 20 bases remained unmatched. CDR1 is MNHEY and CDR2 is SVGEGT in the germline V gene. CDR3 protein: CASSSLTPPHRGENEQYF. As DNA, the CDR3 is TGTGCCAGCAGTTCACTCACCCCCCCCCACAGGGGAGAAAACGAGCAGTACTTC.

The V and J genes are TRBV5-1 and TRBJ2-7; 14 bases map to TRBD2. Trimming removed 1 base from V and 5 bases from J; junction bases left unmatched: 5. Germline V lookup: CDR1 SGHRS, CDR2 YFSETQ. The CDR3 length is 16 residues. In DNA form, the CDR3 reads TGCGCCAGCAGCTTGCGACTAGCGGGAGGGATCGACGAGCAGTACTTC. It yields the protein CASSLRLAGGIDEQYF.

There are a few counts of this clonotype. This chain joins TRBV5-5 and TRBJ2-7, with D possibly TRBD1 on 5 matching bases. Trimming cost V 0 bases and J 3 bases, with 16 bases left between them. This CDR3 is built from 16 residues. Germline CDR1 reads SGHKS; CDR2 reads YYEKEE (reference sequence). The CDR3: CASSLDGVVRGYEQYF. Written as DNA, the CDR3 is TGTGCCAGCAGCTTGGACGGCGTGGTTAGGGGCTACGAGCAGTACTTC.

In this sample, this clonotype turned up a few times. This chain uses TRBV6-2 or TRBV6-3 with TRBJ2-7; D may be TRBD2 (5 bases). The CDR3 spans 12 residues. Trimming shortened V by 8 bases and J by 4 bases, and 12 bases separated the two germline ends. Per germline, CDR1 MNHEY and CDR2 SVGEGT. This CDR3 reads CASGLQRYEQYF. The CDR3, as DNA: TGTGCCAGCGGACTTCAGAGGTACGAGCAGTACTTC.

The chain employs TRBV27 and TRBJ2-5; no definite D call. Looked up from germline, CDR1 is MNHEY and CDR2 is SMNVEV (reference sequence). The CDR3 is 12 amino acids. V was shortened by 8 bases and J by 2 bases, with 9 bases between the two germline ends. This CDR3 reads CASGLEQETQYF. CDR3 sequence (DNA): TGTGCCAGCGGATTAGAACAAGAGACCCAGTACTTC.

This clonotype was counted a few times. V is TRBV10-2 and J is TRBJ2-3, with 9 bases matching TRBD2. Germline V gene lookup returns CDR1 WSHSY and CDR2 SAAADI. This CDR3 is built from 14 residues. V lost 5 bases, J lost 3 bases, and 3 bases stayed unmatched. CDR3 in amino acids: CASSWTSETDTQYF. In DNA form, the CDR3 reads TGCGCCAGCAGTTGGACTAGCGAGACAGATACGCAGTATTTT.

This clonotype came up a few times. This chain connects TRBV4-2 to TRBJ2-5; no definite D call. CDR3 size: 14 residues. Deletions cut 3 bases from V and 7 bases from J, with 15 bases between. Germline values: CDR1 LGHNA, CDR2 YNFKEQ. CDR3: CASSQGTIPPTQYF. DNA of the CDR3: TGTGCCAGCAGCCAGGGCACTATACCACCGACCCAGTACTTC.

There are many counts of this clonotype. The rearrangement uses TRBV12-3 or TRBV12-4 and TRBJ2-5, with D possibly being TRBD2 (5 bases). The length of the CDR3 is 15 residues. The V and J ends lost 4 bases and 4 bases respectively, with 16 bases between them. The CDR3 sequence: CASSSSPVMVETQYF. DNA of the CDR3: TGTGCCAGCAGTTCTAGCCCGGTGATGGTAGAGACCCAGTACTTC.

This clonotype was seen at least ten times. The chain recombines TRBV21-1 with TRBJ2-3; the D call in the table, TRBD1, was not verified against the DNA. TRBV21-1 is assigned pseudogene status. The CDR3 has 14 residues. CDR3 DNA: TGTGCCAGCACCAGGGACAGGTCCACAGATACGCAGTATTTT. Translation gives CASTRDRSTDTQYF.

This clonotype was counted a few times. J is TRBJ2-7 and V is TRBV12-3 or TRBV12-4; 11 positions agree with TRBD2. The CDR3 totals 18 residues. The junction had 15 bases not matched to a gene; V was cut back by 5 bases and J by 3 bases. CDR3 protein: CASSPGTSGSPGFYEQYF. Written as DNA, the CDR3 is TGTGCCAGCAGTCCCGGGACTAGCGGTTCTCCTGGGTTCTACGAGCAGTACTTC.

This clonotype has more than one count but fewer than ten. The genes are TRBV20-1 and TRBJ2-3; D possibly matches TRBD1 or TRBD2 (6 bases each). Germline assignment: CDR1 DFQATT and CDR2 SNEGSKA (reference sequence). Trimming left V 6 bases short and J 3 bases short, with 16 bases between. The CDR3 consists of 14 residues. CDR3 in amino acids: CSATRGERTDTQYF. CDR3 DNA sequence: TGCAGTGCCACGAGGGGGGAAAGGACAGATACGCAGTATTTT.

There are a few counts of this clonotype. The chain has TRBV7-2 and TRBJ2-7; TRBD1 matches 12 bases. The CDR3 totals 17 residues. The V gene's germline CDR1 is SGHTA and CDR2 FQGNSA. V shed 4 bases, J shed 2 bases, and the junction held 9 bases outside the gene matches. DNA for the CDR3: TGTGCCAGCAGCTCCGGGACAGGGGGCCTCCTTACCTACGAGCAGTACTTC. This codes for CASSSGTGGLLTYEQYF.

The chain is built from TRBV5-5 and TRBJ2-5; TRBD2 matches at 11 bases. V gave up 4 bases and J gave up 2 bases; unmatched junction bases: 4. The CDR3 runs to 15 residues. Per the germline V gene, CDR1 is SGHKS and CDR2 is YYEKEE (reference sequence). Here the CDR3 reads CASSILAGEQETQYF. The CDR3 coding sequence is TGTGCCAGCAGCATACTAGCGGGGGAGCAAGAGACCCAGTACTTC.

The chain uses TRBV4-2 and TRBJ2-5; D is perhaps TRBD2 (6 bases). The CDR3 has 16 amino acids. Germline assignment: CDR1 LGHNA and CDR2 YNFKEQ. Trimming removed 1 base at V and 1 base at J, with 13 bases between. DNA for the CDR3: TGTGCCAGCAGCCAAGCAGCGGGTTTTGCCCAAGAGACCCAGTACTTC. Translated, it gives CASSQAAGFAQETQYF.

The sample holds a few counts of this clonotype. This chain links TRBV15 with TRBJ2-2; weak D call: TRBD2 (7 bases). With 5 bases removed from V and 6 bases from J, the gap between germline ends came to 16 bases. CDR3 size: 15 residues. Germline CDR1 LNHNV, CDR2 YYDKDF (reference sequence). DNA of the CDR3: TGTGCCACCAGCTCAGCACGGGGGGCTGCCGGGGAGCTGTTTTTT. This codes for CATSSARGAAGELFF. Based on the CDR3 plus reference TRBV15 and TRBJ2-2, the full variable domain is DAMVIQNPRYQVTQFGKPVTLSCSQTLNHNVMYWYQQKSSQAPKLLFHYYDKDFNNEADTPDNFQSRRPNTSFCFLDIRSPGLGDTAMYLCATSSARGAAGELFFGEGSRLTVL.

This chain links TRBV7-2 with TRBJ2-5; 14 bases agree with TRBD2. This CDR3 spans 16 amino acids. Losses at the gene ends were 3 bases for V and 4 bases for J; bases not matched to a gene: 4. Per germline, CDR1 SGHTA and CDR2 FQGNSA. The CDR3 loop is CASSFGTSGSGETQYF. For the CDR3, the DNA is TGTGCCAGCAGCTTCGGGACTAGCGGGAGCGGAGAGACCCAGTACTTC.